The count of the clone carrying this T cell receptor (beta chain) is one. This entry comes from a study of shared clonotypes between healthy human individuals. Germline loops: CDR1 SNHLY, CDR2 FYNNEI. Trimming pared 8 bases from V and 0 bases from J, leaving 8 bases between. This CDR3 is 13 amino acids long. Assay runs were performed at deep level. Ten immunoSEQ deep assay plates served to sequence unsorted PBMC DNA. This table comes from immunoSEQ multiplex PCR, and its TCRdb copy is limited to in-frame clones, with some not included. The table lists roughly 500,000 clones, roughly four fifths of them singletons.

This clonotype originated in a middle-aged woman in good health. Some clones in this sample may be carry-over from other donors' samples. Source material: PBMCs. The chain carries TRBV2 and TRBJ2-1, with D possibly matching TRBD1 (6 bases). CDR3 nucleotides: TGTGCCAGCGCACAGGGCTCCTACAATGAGCAGTTCTTC. This translates into CASAQGSYNEQFF. Supplemented by reference TRBV2 and TRBJ2-1, the full variable domain reads EPEVTQTPSHQVTQMGQEVILRCVPISNHLYFYWYRQILGQKVEFLVSFYNNEISEKSEIFDDQFSVERPDGSNFTLKIRSTKLEDSAMYFCASAQGSYNEQFFGPGTRLTVL.